The 30 T cell receptor beta chains below come from one sample, sequenced in a study of neurological immune-mediated disorders. MiXCR, applied by TCRdb to the 5' RACE reads, yields one record per CDR3 protein. The table lists 70,000 to 95,000 distinct CDR3 sequences, less than 15% of them singletons. Sequencing was done on a sample of PBMCs. All receptors come from a woman in her forties or fifties in good health.

This clonotype was recorded at least ten times. The gene calls are TRBV10-3 and TRBJ2-1; D gene uncertain. The CDR3 loop spans 14 amino acids. The V and J ends lost 3 bases and 4 bases respectively, with 10 bases between them. Germline values: CDR1 ENHRY, CDR2 SYGVKD. The CDR3 loop reads CAISDNDQYNEQFF. In DNA form, the CDR3 reads TGTGCCATCAGTGATAATGACCAATACAATGAGCAGTTCTTC.

This clonotype was found many times. The chain carries TRBV7-8 and TRBJ2-7, with TRBD1 matching over 12 bases. V shed 4 bases, J shed 5 bases, and the junction held 6 bases outside the gene matches. The CDR3 has 15 residues. CDR1 and CDR2 from the germline V gene are SGHVS and FQNEAQ. Here the CDR3 reads CASSWAGTGGDEQYF. The DNA of the CDR3 is TGTGCCAGCAGCTGGGCCGGGACAGGGGGCGACGAGCAGTACTTC.

This clonotype was seen repeatedly, ten times or more. The chain employs TRBV29-1 and TRBJ2-2; TRBD1 agrees at 7 bases. Germline V gene sequence: CDR1 SQVTM, CDR2 ANQGSEA. V was pared by 3 bases and J by 2 bases, with 3 bases of the junction left unmatched. The CDR3 has 14 residues. CDR3 protein: CSVDRDSNTGELFF. The CDR3 DNA reads TGCAGCGTTGATAGGGACAGTAACACCGGGGAGCTGTTTTTT.

This clonotype has a count of ten or more. V and J are TRBV5-1 and TRBJ2-2, with D perhaps matching TRBD2 (6 bases). With 1 base removed from V and 7 bases from J, the gap between germline ends came to 17 bases. Per germline, CDR1 SGHRS and CDR2 YFSETQ. CDR3 length equals 16 residues. The CDR3 reads CASSLSIGGSGGELFF. CDR3 in DNA: TGCGCCAGCAGCTTGAGTATCGGGGGAAGTGGCGGGGAGCTGTTTTTT. The full variable domain, with the rest looked up from reference TRBV5-1 and TRBJ2-2, is KAGVTQTPRYLIKTRGQQVTLSCSPISGHRSVSWYQQTPGQGLQFLFEYFSETQRNKGNFPGRFSGRQFSNSRSEMNVSTLELGDSALYLCASSLSIGGSGGELFFGEGSRLTVL.

Note on this clonotype: A much more abundant neighbour one base away suggests this may be a read error. The chain employs TRBV7-7 and TRBJ2-1, with D perhaps matching TRBD2 (6 bases). Germline-derived CDR1 and CDR2 are SSHAT and FNYEAQ (reference sequence). This CDR3 is 14 amino acids long. The CDR3 loop is CASSLAASGNDQFF. CDR3 bases: TGTGCTAGCAGCTTAGCGGCTAGTGGCAATGATCAGTTCTTC.

There are many counts of this clonotype. The chain joins TRBV5-1 to TRBJ2-1; 10 bases align to TRBD1. This CDR3 comprises 16 residues. The V gene's germline CDR1 is SGHRS and CDR2 YFSETQ. Germline trimming cut 0 bases from V and 7 bases from J; bases unmatched to any gene: 7. DNA for the CDR3: TGCGCCAGCAGCTTGGAGGTGACAGGGGGCTGGAATGAGCAGTTCTTC. Translation: CASSLEVTGGWNEQFF.

On this clonotype: A much larger clone sits a single nucleotide away, making a read error possible. The chain employs TRBV6-1 and TRBJ2-5; 9 bases align to TRBD2. There are 13 residues in the CDR3. V gave up 10 bases and J gave up 5 bases; unmatched junction bases: 8. CDR1 is MNHNS, CDR2 SASEGT, per germline. The CDR3 bases are TGTGCCAACAGCCTAGCGGGAAGGGAGACCCAGTACTTC. It codes for CANSLAGRETQYF.

This clonotype was counted at least ten times. The chain employs TRBV12-3 or TRBV12-4 and TRBJ1-4; possible D gene TRBD1, 6 bases. CDR3 length equals 15 residues. V lost 8 bases and J 5 bases, leaving 18 bases between the germline ends. The CDR3 bases are TGTGCCAGCTGCTTCAGGGGCGGAGAAAATGAAAAACTGTTTTTT. This encodes CASCFRGGENEKLFF.

This clonotype occurred a few times. The chain carries TRBV5-1 and TRBJ2-3; 8 positions agree with TRBD2. This CDR3 region has 15 residues. CDR1 is SGHRS and CDR2 is YFSETQ in the germline V gene. Trimming took 4 bases from V and 0 from J; bases not matched to a gene: 4. The CDR3 coding sequence is TGCGCCAGCAGCGAACCTAGCGGGAGCACAGATACGCAGTATTTT. This gives the protein CASSEPSGSTDTQYF. Using reference TRBV5-1 and TRBJ2-3 for the parts outside the CDR3, the full variable domain is KAGVTQTPRYLIKTRGQQVTLSCSPISGHRSVSWYQQTPGQGLQFLFEYFSETQRNKGNFPGRFSGRQFSNSRSEMNVSTLELGDSALYLCASSEPSGSTDTQYFGPGTRLTVL.

At least ten counts were recorded for this clonotype. CDR3: CASTTDVSSWQYF. CDR3 coding DNA: TGTGCCAGCACCACGGACGTAAGCTCTTGGCAGTACTTC. The V call is TRBV12-3 or TRBV12-4, the J call TRBJ2-7; D gene uncertain. The CDR3 consists of 13 residues. Trimming removed 7 bases at V and 9 bases at J, with 19 bases between.

This chain joins TRBV14 and TRBJ1-1; D gene ambiguous. V lost 0 bases, J lost 0 bases, and 11 bases lay in between. In germline, CDR1 is SGHDN, CDR2 FVKESK. The CDR3 is made up of 16 amino acids. CDR3 sequence reads: CASSQEGAGLNTEAFF. As DNA, the CDR3 is TGTGCCAGCAGCCAAGAGGGCGCGGGCTTGAACACTGAAGCTTTCTTT.

This clonotype occurred many times. The chain has TRBV5-1 and TRBJ2-3; D is possibly TRBD2 (7 bases). Trimming took 4 bases from V and 1 from J, leaving 13 bases between them. CDR3 length: 15 residues. Germline values: CDR1 SGHRS, CDR2 YFSETQ. CDR3 DNA sequence: TGCGCCAGCAGCGCCACAGGGAGGGGCACAGATACGCAGTATTTT. Protein sequence: CASSATGRGTDTQYF. The full variable domain, rest sourced from reference TRBV5-1 and TRBJ2-3, is KAGVTQTPRYLIKTRGQQVTLSCSPISGHRSVSWYQQTPGQGLQFLFEYFSETQRNKGNFPGRFSGRQFSNSRSEMNVSTLELGDSALYLCASSATGRGTDTQYFGPGTRLTVL.

This clonotype was recorded many times. V usage is TRBV7-9 and J usage is TRBJ2-1; 8 bases fit TRBD2. CDR3 size: 17 residues. Looked up from germline, CDR1 is SEHNR and CDR2 is FQNEAQ (reference sequence). V dropped 7 bases and J dropped 0; count of bases not matched to a gene: 11. The CDR3 reads CASKPGGGWGSYNEQFF. The CDR3 region has the DNA TGTGCCAGCAAACCGGGGGGGGGATGGGGCTCCTACAATGAGCAGTTCTTC.

This clonotype was found many times. This chain links TRBV4-2 with TRBJ2-2; 9 bases match TRBD1. V gave up 4 bases and J gave up 0 bases; unmatched junction bases: 3. Germline CDR1 LGHNA, CDR2 YNFKEQ. The CDR3 extends over 16 amino acids. This CDR3 is CASSRGTGTNTGELFF. CDR3 coding DNA: TGTGCCAGCAGCCGGGGGACAGGGACGAACACCGGGGAGCTGTTTTTT.

This clonotype was recorded many times. The V and J genes are TRBV7-3 and TRBJ2-1; 8 positions match TRBD1. CDR3 size: 13 residues. Germline-derived CDR1 and CDR2 are SGHTA and FQGTGA. Trimming cost V 5 bases and J 5 bases; bases outside gene matches: 2. Here the CDR3 DNA reads TGTGCCAGCAGCGCAGGGGGCCACAATGAGCAGTTCTTC. Its protein is CASSAGGHNEQFF.

At least ten counts were recorded for this clonotype. The CDR3 DNA is TGCAGTGCTAGAGGGGACCGACACAATGAGCAGTTCTTC. This sequence encodes CSARGDRHNEQFF. This chain links TRBV20-1 with TRBJ2-1, with D possibly being TRBD1 or TRBD2 (5 bases each). Germline V lookup: CDR1 DFQATT, CDR2 SNEGSKA (reference sequence). CDR3 length: 13 residues. V was pared by 1 base and J by 5 bases, with 9 bases between.

Concerning this clonotype: A much bigger clone sits one base away, suggesting this may be a read error. The V call is TRBV6-4, the J call TRBJ2-2, with TRBD2 identical over 7 bases. The CDR3 is 14 amino acids. Per the germline V gene, CDR1 is MRHNA and CDR2 is SNTAGT. CDR3 nucleotides: TGTGTCAGCAGTCCAGAGGGAGGGACCGGGGAGCTGTTTTTT. Protein: CVSSPEGGTGELFF.

With regard to this clonotype: Lacking the conserved final phenylalanine or tryptophan, this CDR3 likely reflects a read error. It is unclear where the CDR3 begins or ends on the DNA, so no DNA is shown, and the CDR3 is as TCRdb lists it. The gene calls are TRBV7-2 and TRBJ2-7; the listed D gene, TRBD2, was not tested against the DNA. The germline gives CDR1 SGHTA, CDR2 FQGNSA. The CDR3 region is 12 residues in length, termini included. CDR3 protein: CASGTSAYEQHL.

This clonotype has at least ten counts. The V gene is TRBV5-1, the J gene TRBJ2-5; 8 bases are a match to TRBD1. CDR1 is SGHRS, CDR2 YFSETQ, per germline. CDR3 size: 13 residues. Trimming at V came to 1 base and at J to 4 bases, leaving 0 bases not matched to a gene. The CDR3 coding sequence is TGCGCCAGCAGCTTGACAGGGGGAGAGACCCAGTACTTC. Translating it yields CASSLTGGETQYF.

The chain employs TRBV3-1 and TRBJ1-2, with D possibly matching TRBD1 (6 bases). The CDR3 is 15 residues long. The germline CDR1 and CDR2 sequences are LGHDT and YNNKEL (reference sequence). V was pared by 1 base and J by 5 bases, with 14 bases between. Here the CDR3 DNA reads TGTGCCAGCAGCCAAGCCTCCGGGACATTGTATGGCTACACCTTC. Protein product: CASSQASGTLYGYTF.

This clonotype was observed at least ten times. CDR3 residues: CASSVGGETQYF. The CDR3 coding sequence is TGTGCCAGCAGCGTGGGGGGCGAGACCCAGTACTTC. The genes are TRBV7-2 and TRBJ2-5, with D perhaps matching TRBD1 or TRBD2 (6 bases each). Germline V gives CDR1 SGHTA, CDR2 FQGNSA. Trimming cost V 5 bases and J 5 bases, with 9 bases left between them. The CDR3 loop spans 12 amino acids.

This clonotype was observed at least ten times. The chain joins TRBV20-1 to TRBJ2-7; the D gene is possibly TRBD2 (5 bases). Germline CDR1 reads DFQATT; CDR2 reads SNEGSKA (reference sequence). Trimming shortened V by 4 bases and J by 3 bases, and 19 bases separated the two germline ends. The CDR3 consists of 15 residues. The CDR3 loop is CSANIAPDGVYEQYF. The CDR3 nucleotides are TGCAGTGCTAATATAGCTCCCGACGGGGTCTACGAGCAGTACTTC.

This clonotype appeared many times. The chain couples TRBV20-1 to TRBJ1-1; D is possibly TRBD1 (6 bases). The CDR3 loop spans 12 amino acids. The germline CDR1 and CDR2 sequences are DFQATT and SNEGSKA (reference sequence). The V end lost 5 bases, the J end lost 4 bases, and 11 bases lay between the germline ends. Here the CDR3 reads CSARGPTTEAFF. In nucleotides, the CDR3 is TGCAGTGCTCGGGGGCCAACCACTGAAGCTTTCTTT.

Details on this clonotype: At one end, the junction sequence differs from germline, possibly due to a read error. V and J are TRBV15 and TRBJ1-2; D unresolved. Germline loops: CDR1 LNHNV, CDR2 YYDKDF (reference sequence). The CDR3 spans 11 residues. The CDR3 DNA sequence: TGTGCCACCAGCAGTGATTATCGCTACACATTC. Amino acids: CATSSDYRYTF.

This clonotype has at least ten counts. The chain uses TRBV11-3 and TRBJ1-1; TRBD1 is a possible D gene (6 bases). This CDR3 region has 16 residues. V lost 8 bases and J 8 bases, leaving 27 bases between the germline ends. The germline V gene has CDR1 SGHNT and CDR2 YENEEA. The CDR3 loop reads CASGPSPGHGMMEAFF. The CDR3 nucleotides read TGTGCCAGCGGCCCCTCTCCGGGACACGGTATGATGGAAGCTTTCTTT.

J is TRBJ1-1 and V is TRBV15, with D unclear. V was trimmed by 0 bases and J by 2 bases, leaving 10 bases between them. Germline V gives CDR1 LNHNV, CDR2 YYDKDF (reference sequence). The CDR3 consists of 15 residues. The CDR3 region has the DNA TGTGCCACCAGCAGAGATCGAGGGAGTAACACTGAAGCTTTCTTT. Translating gives CATSRDRGSNTEAFF. Full variable domain (missing parts from reference TRBV15 and TRBJ1-1): DAMVIQNPRYQVTQFGKPVTLSCSQTLNHNVMYWYQQKSSQAPKLLFHYYDKDFNNEADTPDNFQSRRPNTSFCFLDIRSPGLGDTAMYLCATSRDRGSNTEAFFGQGTRLTVV.

This clonotype was recorded at least ten times. The J gene is TRBJ2-2, the V gene TRBV24-1; 10 positions match TRBD1. J lost 3 bases, V lost 7 bases, and 4 bases had no gene match. CDR3 length: 15 amino acids. Germline assignment: CDR1 KGHDR and CDR2 SFDVKD. The CDR3 reads CATRDRGLDTGELFF. Here the CDR3 DNA reads TGTGCCACCAGAGACAGGGGGCTGGACACCGGGGAGCTGTTTTTT.

In its sample, this clonotype was seen a few times. The chain joins TRBV10-3 to TRBJ2-5; 7 bases agree with TRBD1. The CDR3 is made up of 14 amino acids. Germline trimming cut 4 bases from V and 3 bases from J; bases unmatched to any gene: 5. In germline, CDR1 is ENHRY, CDR2 SYGVKD. The CDR3 region is CAISADRREETQYF. The DNA of the CDR3 is TGTGCCATCAGTGCGGACAGGAGAGAAGAGACCCAGTACTTC.

Many counts were recorded for this clonotype. The V and J genes are TRBV29-1 and TRBJ2-2; D perhaps matches TRBD2 (6 bases). The CDR3 has 15 amino acids. The germline gives CDR1 SQVTM, CDR2 ANQGSEA. V dropped 5 bases and J dropped 1 base, with 14 bases sitting between them. The CDR3 loop reads CSVLKAGMNTGELFF. CDR3 nucleotide sequence: TGCAGCGTTTTGAAGGCGGGGATGAACACCGGGGAGCTGTTTTTT.

This clonotype has a count of ten or more. This chain connects TRBV6-4 to TRBJ2-3; 9 bases match TRBD1. CDR3 size: 13 residues. Germline CDR1 and CDR2: MRHNA and SNTAGT. Trimming cost V 5 bases and J 5 bases; bases outside gene matches: 2. CDR3 bases: TGTGCCAGCAGTACGACAGGGGGAGATACGCAGTATTTT. It translates to CASSTTGGDTQYF.